The rows below give T cell receptor beta chains drawn from one sample of a study of OX40 agonist ivuxolimab in advanced cancers. Assay: immunoSEQ multiplex PCR; the TCRdb copy retains only in-frame clones and omits some. This table has approximately 11,000 clones, 70% to 85% appearing once. Sequenced here: CD4+ or CD8+ T cells sorted from blood, sampled in a trial of the OX40 agonist ivuxolimab. The receptors shown here come from an adult with an advanced solid tumor such as melanoma, head and neck, liver or kidney cancer. Each CDR3 is given with its conserved first and last residue. The D gene is left open where the match is weak. Part of the rows lack a size; the others show once, few, many or a class for expanded clones.

CASSGLAGVGETQYF TGTGCCAGCTCGGGACTAGCGGGGGTCGGGGAGACCCAGTACTTC TRBV6-5 15 TRBD2 TRBJ2-5 -
CASSLGNSIYEQYF TGTGCCAGCAGTTTAGGGAACAGCATCTACGAGCAGTACTTC TRBV27 14 - TRBJ2-7 -
CSVEEGYPSYEQYF TGCAGCGTTGAAGAGGGCTACCCCTCCTACGAGCAGTACTTC TRBV29-1 14 - TRBJ2-7 -
CASSMRSGYEQYF TGTGCCAGTAGTATGCGATCCGGCTACGAGCAGTACTTC TRBV19 13 - TRBJ2-7 -
CSVEDLVMYGDRQETQYF TGCAGCGTTGAAGATCTAGTTATGTACGGGGACAGACAAGAGACCCAGTACTTC TRBV29-1 18 TRBD1 TRBJ2-5 -
CASSLRGPSYNEQFF TGTGCCAGCAGCTTAAGGGGTCCATCCTACAATGAGCAGTTCTTC TRBV7-2 15 - TRBJ2-1 -
CASSLSALNTEAFF TGTGCCAGCAGCTTATCGGCTCTGAACACTGAAGCTTTCTTT TRBV5-5 14 - TRBJ1-1 -
CASSIPGQVEETQYF TGCGCCAGCAGCATACCGGGACAGGTCGAAGAGACCCAGTACTTC TRBV5-1 15 TRBD1 TRBJ2-5 few
CASSLSSEASATSTDTQYF TGTGCCAGCAGCTTATCTTCTGAGGCTAGCGCGACTAGCACAGATACGCAGTATTTT TRBV7-6 19 - TRBJ2-3 -
CASSLGGGLYEQYF TGTGCCAGCAGCTTAGGAGGGGGACTCTACGAGCAGTACTTC TRBV7-2 14 - TRBJ2-7 -
CASSVVAGGPGANVLTF TGTGCCAGCAGCGTAGTGGCGGGGGGGCCAGGGGCCAACGTCCTGACTTTC TRBV9 17 TRBD2 TRBJ2-6 -
CASSLRGPSNEQFF TGTGCCAGCAGTTTACGAGGGCCGTCCAATGAGCAGTTCTTC TRBV27 14 - TRBJ2-1 -
CASSLDTGTAYEQYF TGTGCCAGCAGTTTAGATACCGGGACAGCCTACGAGCAGTACTTC TRBV27 15 TRBD1 TRBJ2-7 -
CASSAQGNSYNEQFF TGTGCCAGCAGCGCACAGGGGAACTCCTACAATGAGCAGTTCTTC TRBV9 15 TRBD1 TRBJ2-1 few
CSVGTGDSYEQYF TGCAGCGTGGGGACAGGGGATTCCTACGAGCAGTACTTC TRBV29-1 13 TRBD1 TRBJ2-7 -
CASSLGSSTGELFF TGTGCCAGCAGTTTAGGGTCGAGCACCGGGGAGCTGTTTTTT TRBV27 14 - TRBJ2-2 -
CASSNGSYNEQFF TGTGCCAGCAGTAATGGCTCCTACAATGAGCAGTTCTTC TRBV6-4 13 - TRBJ2-1 -
CASRKTGGAGDTQYF TGTGCCAGCCGGAAAACAGGGGGCGCGGGAGATACGCAGTATTTT TRBV2 15 TRBD1 TRBJ2-3 -
CASSEAEAASHEQYF TGTGCCAGCAGTGAAGCGGAAGCGGCGAGCCACGAGCAGTACTTC TRBV6-1 15 - TRBJ2-7 -
CASSSPRTSGVYNEQFF TGTGCCAGCAGTTCCCCTCGGACTAGCGGGGTGTACAATGAGCAGTTCTTC TRBV27 17 TRBD2 TRBJ2-1 -